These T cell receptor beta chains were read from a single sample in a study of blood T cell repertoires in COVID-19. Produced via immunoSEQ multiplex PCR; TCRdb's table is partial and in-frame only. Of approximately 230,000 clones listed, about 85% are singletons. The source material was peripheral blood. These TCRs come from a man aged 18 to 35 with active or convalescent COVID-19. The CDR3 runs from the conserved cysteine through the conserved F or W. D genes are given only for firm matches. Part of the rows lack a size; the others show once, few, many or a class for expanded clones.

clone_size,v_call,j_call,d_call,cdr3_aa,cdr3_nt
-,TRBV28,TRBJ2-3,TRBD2,CASSVGLAGSTDTQYF,TGTGCCAGCAGTGTAGGACTAGCGGGTTCCACAGATACGCAGTATTTT
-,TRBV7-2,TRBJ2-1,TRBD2,CASSPTSGRAVEQFF,TGTGCCAGCAGCCCCACTAGCGGGAGGGCCGTTGAGCAGTTCTTC
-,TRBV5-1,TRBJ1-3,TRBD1,CASSWTGSGNTIYF,TGCGCCAGCAGCTGGACAGGCTCTGGAAACACCATATATTTT
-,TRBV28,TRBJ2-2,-,CASSLVGIEGELFF,TGTGCCAGCAGTTTAGTCGGGATAGAGGGGGAGCTGTTTTTT
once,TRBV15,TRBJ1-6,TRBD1,CATSRVTGGNSPLHF,TGTGCCACCAGCAGAGTGACAGGGGGTAATTCACCCCTCCACTTT
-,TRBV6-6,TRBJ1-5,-,CASRGGNQPQHF,TGTGCCAGCCGGGGGGGCAATCAGCCCCAGCATTTT
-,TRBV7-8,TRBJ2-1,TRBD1,CASSRTGDGGDYEQFF,TGTGCCAGCAGCCGGACAGGGGATGGGGGGGACTATGAGCAGTTCTTC
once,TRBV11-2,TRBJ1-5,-,CASSSLSNQPQHF,TGTGCCAGCAGCTCCCTGAGCAATCAGCCCCAGCATTTT
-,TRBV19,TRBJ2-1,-,CASSIVAGVEQFF,TGTGCCAGTAGTATAGTTGCAGGGGTTGAGCAGTTCTTC
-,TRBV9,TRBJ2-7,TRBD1,CASSTGTGFHEQYF,TGTGCCAGCAGCACCGGGACAGGGTTCCACGAGCAGTACTTC
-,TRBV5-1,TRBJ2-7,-,CASSLGGAPGGEQYF,TGCGCCAGCAGCTTGGGGGGAGCGCCCGGAGGAGAGCAGTACTTC
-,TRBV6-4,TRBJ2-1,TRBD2,CASSDWAGVDYNEQFF,TGTGCCAGCAGTGACTGGGCGGGAGTTGACTACAATGAGCAGTTCTTC
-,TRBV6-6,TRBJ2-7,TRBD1,CASSQGQGRSYPNEQYF,TGTGCCAGCAGTCAGGGACAGGGGAGGTCTTACCCTAACGAGCAGTACTTC
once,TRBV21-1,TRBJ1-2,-,CASIAGTGGDYGYTF,TGTGCCAGCATCGCCGGGACAGGGGGGGACTATGGCTACACCTTC
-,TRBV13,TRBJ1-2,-,CASSLGFGLDGYTF,TGTGCCAGCAGCTTAGGCTTCGGGTTGGATGGCTACACCTTC
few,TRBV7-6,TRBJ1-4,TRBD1,CASSLGQGYSNEKLFF,TGTGCCAGCAGCTTGGGACAGGGCTACTCTAATGAAAAACTGTTTTTT
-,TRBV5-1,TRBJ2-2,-,CASMTGANTGELFF,TGCGCCAGTATGACAGGAGCGAACACCGGGGAGCTGTTTTTT
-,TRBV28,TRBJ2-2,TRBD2,CASSLLGLAGRSGELFF,TGTGCCAGCAGTCTCTTAGGACTAGCGGGTCGGTCCGGGGAGCTGTTTTTT
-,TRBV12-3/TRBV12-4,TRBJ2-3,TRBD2,CATGLADTDTQYF,TGTGCCACTGGACTAGCGGACACAGATACGCAGTATTTT
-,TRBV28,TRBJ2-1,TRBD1,CASSTGQGAYNEQFF,TGTGCCAGCAGTACGGGACAGGGGGCCTACAATGAGCAGTTCTTC
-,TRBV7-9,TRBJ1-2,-,CASSLPGIYGYTF,TGTGCCAGCAGCTTACCAGGGATCTATGGCTACACCTTC
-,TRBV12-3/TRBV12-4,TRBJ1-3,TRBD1,CASSRDRGNTIYF,TGTGCCAGCAGCAGGGACAGAGGAAACACCATATATTTT
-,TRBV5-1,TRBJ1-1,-,CASSLASMNTEAFF,TGCGCCAGCAGCTTGGCCAGTATGAACACTGAAGCTTTCTTT
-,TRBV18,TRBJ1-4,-,CASSPLRGKLFF,TGTGCCAGCTCACCATTGCGGGGAAAACTGTTTTTT
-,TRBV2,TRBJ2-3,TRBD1,CASSLTGGGTDTQYF,TGTGCCAGCAGTTTGACAGGGGGTGGCACAGATACGCAGTATTTT
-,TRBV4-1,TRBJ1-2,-,CASSQTTRQNYGYTF,TGCGCCAGCAGCCAGACAACCCGACAGAACTATGGCTACACCTTC
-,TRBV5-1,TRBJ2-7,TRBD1,CASSLGGQGGHEQYF,TGCGCCAGCAGCTTGGGGGGACAGGGAGGACACGAGCAGTACTTC
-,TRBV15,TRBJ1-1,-,CATSRDLEGNTEAFF,TGTGCCACCAGCAGAGATCTTGAGGGGAACACTGAAGCTTTCTTT
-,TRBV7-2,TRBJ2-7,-,CASSRAGTYLMEEYF,TGTGCCAGCAGCCGCGCCGGGACTTATTTGATGGAGGAGTACTTC
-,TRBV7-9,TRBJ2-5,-,CASSLVQGLGQETQYF,TGTGCCAGCAGCTTAGTGCAGGGGTTGGGCCAAGAGACCCAGTACTTC
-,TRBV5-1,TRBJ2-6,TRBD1,CASSLLGGAGANVLTF,TGCGCCAGCAGCTTACTAGGGGGCGCCGGGGCCAACGTCCTGACTTTC
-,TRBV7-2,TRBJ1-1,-,CASSSRTAGGTEAFF,TGTGCCAGCAGCTCCCGGACAGCGGGAGGCACTGAAGCTTTCTTT
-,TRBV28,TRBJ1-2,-,CASSTYTAGPIYGYTF,TGTGCCAGCAGTACCTATACAGCGGGACCGATCTATGGCTACACCTTC
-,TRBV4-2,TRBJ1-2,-,CASSQVGNVHGYTF,TGTGCCAGCAGCCAAGTCGGGAACGTCCATGGCTACACCTTC
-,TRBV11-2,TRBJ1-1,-,CASSLDPGTEAFF,TGTGCCAGCAGTCTCGATCCGGGCACTGAAGCTTTCTTT
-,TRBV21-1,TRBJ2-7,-,CASSKGKYEQYF,TGTGCCAGCAGCAAAGGTAAATACGAGCAGTACTTC
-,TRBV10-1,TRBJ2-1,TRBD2,CASMRLAGGNEQFF,TGCGCCAGCATGAGGCTAGCGGGAGGCAATGAGCAGTTCTTC
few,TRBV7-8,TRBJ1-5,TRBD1,CASSFQGASNQPQHF,TGTGCCAGCAGCTTCCAGGGGGCCAGCAATCAGCCCCAGCATTTT
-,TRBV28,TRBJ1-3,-,CASSLIPGSSGNTIYF,TGTGCCAGCAGTTTAATACCGGGGTCCTCTGGAAACACCATATATTTT
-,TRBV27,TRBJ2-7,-,CASSFAGSYEQYF,TGTGCCAGCAGTTTCGCAGGTTCCTACGAGCAGTACTTC
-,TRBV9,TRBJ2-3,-,CASSANSDTQYF,TGTGCCAGCAGTGCTAATTCAGATACGCAGTATTTT
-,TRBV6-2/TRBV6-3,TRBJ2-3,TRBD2,CASSYRLAGVDTQYF,TGTGCCAGCAGTTACAGACTAGCGGGGGTAGATACGCAGTATTTT
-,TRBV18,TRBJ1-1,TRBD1,CASSRQGGALNTEAFF,TGTGCCAGCTCCCGACAGGGGGGGGCCCTGAACACTGAAGCTTTCTTT
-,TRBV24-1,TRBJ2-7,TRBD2,CATSDSRLAGGHEQYF,TGTGCCACCAGTGATTCCCGACTAGCGGGAGGGCACGAGCAGTACTTC
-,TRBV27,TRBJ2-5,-,CASSFGVKVTETQYF,TGTGCCAGCAGTTTCGGGGTCAAGGTAACGGAGACCCAGTACTTC
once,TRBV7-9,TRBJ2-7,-,CASSLNGLRYEQYF,TGTGCCAGCAGCTTAAACGGCCTCAGGTACGAGCAGTACTTC
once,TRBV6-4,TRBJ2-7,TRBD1,CASILPLRGRKTYEQYF,TGTGCCAGCATACTACCCTTGAGGGGGCGTAAAACCTACGAGCAGTACTTC
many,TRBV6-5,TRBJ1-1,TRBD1,CASSLRQGARAFF,TGTGCCAGCAGTCTCCGACAGGGGGCGCGAGCTTTCTTT
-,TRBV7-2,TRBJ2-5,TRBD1,CASSLGDRAETQYF,TGTGCCAGCAGCTTAGGAGACAGGGCCGAGACCCAGTACTTC